The 8 T cell receptor beta chains listed next were all sequenced from one sample in a study of T cells expressing NK-cell markers. TCRdb reprocessed the 5' RACE reads and stores each CDR3 protein as one record, lacking DNA. The sample totals around 140,000 distinct CDR3 sequences; its top ten clones hold around 10%. The sequenced sample consisted of blood T cells: a sorted CD56 or NKG2C T cell subset, CD4+ or CD8+ T cells, or bulk PBMC T cells (not recorded which). The source of these receptors is a man younger than 30 in good health.

V usage is TRBV7-2 and J usage is TRBJ1-1; TCRdb's D call of TRBD1 is untestable without DNA. The CDR3 extends over 15 amino acids. The V gene's germline CDR1 is SGHTA and CDR2 FQGNSA. The CDR3: CASSLIQGVDAEAFF.

The CDR3 sequence is CASSPPTSAQETQYF. The chain carries TRBV7-9 and TRBJ2-5; TCRdb names TRBD2, which stays unverified in the absence of DNA. CDR3 length: 15 amino acids. Germline values: CDR1 SEHNR, CDR2 FQNEAQ (reference sequence).

The V and J genes are TRBV4-2 and TRBJ2-1; the TCRdb call, TRBD1, lacks DNA for checking. Germline V gene lookup returns CDR1 LGHNA and CDR2 YNFKEQ. The CDR3 totals 14 residues. CDR3: CASSPGVPSNEQFF.

V gene TRBV7-9 combines with J gene TRBJ2-2. The CDR3 consists of 14 residues. Germline CDR1 is SEHNR and CDR2 is FQNEAQ (reference sequence). The CDR3 protein is CASSLSTDTGELFF.

The rearrangement uses TRBV12-3 or TRBV12-4 and TRBJ2-2; no DNA is available, so the TRBD2 call from TCRdb remains unchecked. CDR3 length equals 15 residues. The CDR3 loop is CASSFPGLVTGELFF.

The gene calls are TRBV6-5 and TRBJ1-1. This CDR3 is built from 16 residues. The germline gives CDR1 MNHEY, CDR2 SVGAGI. The CDR3 protein is CASSSSVAVLGTEAFF.

The rearrangement links TRBV5-6 to TRBJ2-3; TCRdb outputs TRBD2, but without DNA this stays unchecked. Germline V CDR1 and CDR2: SGHDT, YYEEEE. The CDR3 covers 18 residues. The CDR3 loop reads CASSLAVELAGVADTQYF.

This sequence joins TRBV7-9 and TRBJ2-7; TCRdb outputs TRBD1, but without DNA this stays unchecked. The CDR3 extends over 15 amino acids. Germline V gene sequence: CDR1 SEHNR, CDR2 FQNEAQ (reference sequence). This chain's CDR3 is CASSPTPGLKPEQYF.